The 21 T cell receptor beta chains presented below share a single source sample, sequenced in a study of CD8+ T cells in alopecia areata. Treatment defined: oral pan-JAK inhibitor, 5-10 mg twice daily. Reverse transcribed after extraction, RNA yielded cDNA as the sequencing template. Clones were read by immunoSEQ multiplex PCR, and TCRdb kept only the in-frame ones, dropping some. The repertoire has 180,000 or so clones, 51% of them found once; the top ten carry about 9.5%. Sequencing used CD8+ T cells sorted from blood, obtained at week 52, from a patient treated with tofacitinib. The receptors come from a human donor with alopecia areata.

The chain links TRBV15 to TRBJ1-1; D may be TRBD1 (5 bases). Per germline, CDR1 LNHNV and CDR2 YYDKDF (reference sequence). The CDR3 is made up of 14 amino acids. Trimming took off 5 bases at V and 2 bases at J, with 12 bases between the two ends. DNA of the CDR3: TGTGCCACCAGCCGATGGGGCAGAAACACTGAAGCTTTCTTT. Amino acid sequence: CATSRWGRNTEAFF.

The genes are TRBV29-1 and TRBJ1-2; 7 nucleotides line up with TRBD1. V shed 7 bases and J 0 bases; nucleotides not matched to a gene: 8. In germline, CDR1 is SQVTM, CDR2 ANQGSEA. This CDR3 contains 14 residues. The CDR3 nucleotides read TGCAGCGCTCGAGGACAGGCTACTAACTATGGCTACACCTTC. Amino acid sequence: CSARGQATNYGYTF. The whole variable domain, remainder taken from reference TRBV29-1 and TRBJ1-2, is SAVISQKPSRDICQRGTSLTIQCQVDSQVTMMFWYRQQPGQSLTLIATANQGSEATYESGFVIDKFPISRPNLTFSTLTVSNMSPEDSSIYLCSARGQATNYGYTFGSGTRLTVV.

The V gene is TRBV7-9, the J gene TRBJ1-1; D uncertain. This CDR3 is built from 14 residues. V shed 5 bases and J shed 1 base, with 11 bases lying between them. Germline CDR1 and CDR2: SEHNR and FQNEAQ (reference sequence). DNA of the CDR3: TGTGCCAGCAGCACTTACGTCCGGAACACTGAAGCTTTCTTT. Amino acid sequence: CASSTYVRNTEAFF.

The chain has TRBV30 and TRBJ2-5; D remains ambiguous. Germline CDR1 reads GTSNPN; CDR2 reads SVGIG (reference sequence). With 4 bases removed from V and 2 bases from J, the gap between germline ends came to 8 bases. This CDR3 is 12 amino acids long. CDR3 loop: CAWTPVQETQYF. The CDR3 DNA follows: TGTGCCTGGACCCCAGTTCAAGAGACCCAGTACTTC.

This chain links TRBV19 with TRBJ1-6, with D possibly being TRBD1 (5 bases). This CDR3 contains 15 residues. The V gene's germline CDR1 is LNHDA and CDR2 SQIVND (reference sequence). V dropped 5 bases and J dropped 6 bases, with 14 bases sitting between them. DNA for the CDR3: TGTGCCAGTAGTGGGGGGGACCGACTTAATTCACCCCTCCACTTT. Its protein product is CASSGGDRLNSPLHF.

J is TRBJ2-5 and V is TRBV7-9; no firm D call. The CDR3 has 16 amino acids. The V end lost 2 bases, the J end lost 0 bases, and 13 bases lay between the germline ends. CDR1 SEHNR and CDR2 FQNEAQ come from the germline V gene (reference sequence). CDR3 amino acids: CASSLRAVDYQETQYF. In nucleotides, the CDR3 is TGTGCCAGCAGCTTAAGGGCCGTTGACTACCAAGAGACCCAGTACTTC.

In its sample, this clone was seen a few times. The chain recombines TRBV15 with TRBJ1-5; 8 bases map to TRBD1. The CDR3 loop spans 19 amino acids. Germline CDR1 reads LNHNV; CDR2 reads YYDKDF (reference sequence). Germline trimming cut 1 base from V and 0 bases from J; bases unmatched to any gene: 11. The CDR3 DNA follows: TGTGCCACCAGCAGAGCCCCCGGACAGGGAGAGGATAGCAATCAGCCCCAGCATTTT. This codes for CATSRAPGQGEDSNQPQHF.

The count of this clone is one. The genes are TRBV9 and TRBJ2-1; 10 nucleotides match TRBD2. Per germline, CDR1 SGDLS and CDR2 YYNGEE. V shed 0 bases and J 8 bases; nucleotides not matched to a gene: 8. This CDR3 region has 16 residues. The DNA for the CDR3 is TGTGCCAGCAGCGTAGGAAGAAGCGGGGGGGCCCATGAGCAGTTCTTC. Amino acid sequence: CASSVGRSGGAHEQFF.

This clone came up a few times. The rearrangement joins TRBV9 to TRBJ1-1; D may be TRBD1 (5 bases). Trimming removed 1 base from V and 5 bases from J, with 12 bases in between. The CDR3 has 14 residues. The germline V gene has CDR1 SGDLS and CDR2 YYNGEE. The DNA for the CDR3 is TGTGCCAGCAGCGTACTGGACAAATTGACTGAAGCTTTCTTT. Protein: CASSVLDKLTEAFF.

The gene calls are TRBV30 and TRBJ2-5; D remains unclear. The closer fit of TRBJ2-7 to the DNA end suggests the J call may be wrong. The CDR3 length is 13 residues. CDR1 is GTSNPN, CDR2 SVGIG, per germline (reference sequence). CDR3 nucleotide sequence: TGTGCCTGGAGTCCCCTCGCGGACTACGAGCAGTACTTC. Translating it yields CAWSPLADYEQYF.

This chain uses TRBV11-2 with TRBJ1-3; D might be TRBD1 (5 bases). In germline, CDR1 is SGHAT, CDR2 FQNNGV. V was trimmed by 4 bases and J by 0 bases, leaving 10 bases between them. This CDR3 has 15 residues. The CDR3 is CASSWPTGSGNTIYF. In DNA form, the CDR3 reads TGTGCCAGCAGCTGGCCCACAGGCTCTGGAAACACCATATATTTT.

The chain has TRBV15 and TRBJ1-1; TRBD1 matches at 8 bases. Germline CDR1 and CDR2: LNHNV and YYDKDF (reference sequence). Trimming removed 5 bases from V and 4 bases from J; junction bases left unmatched: 12. The CDR3 sequence is 16 residues long. CDR3 loop: CATSEGAGQGGTEAFF. The CDR3 coding sequence is TGTGCCACCAGCGAGGGGGCCGGACAGGGAGGCACTGAAGCTTTCTTT.

This sequence joins TRBV5-1 and TRBJ2-1; the D is unclear. Trimming removed 0 bases at V and 2 bases at J, with 6 bases between. CDR1 is SGHRS, CDR2 YFSETQ, per germline. This CDR3 has 14 residues. CDR3 in DNA: TGCGCCAGCAGCTTGGACCCAGCCTACAATGAGCAGTTCTTC. Translated, it gives CASSLDPAYNEQFF.

This chain links TRBV9 with TRBJ1-2, with unresolved D. The CDR3 runs 15 residues. Trimming took off 0 bases at V and 4 bases at J, with 13 bases between the two ends. Germline V lookup: CDR1 SGDLS, CDR2 YYNGEE. The CDR3 protein is CASSVGGRNGYGYTF. The CDR3 DNA follows: TGTGCCAGCAGCGTAGGAGGACGCAACGGCTATGGCTACACCTTC.

This chain uses TRBV5-1 with TRBJ2-4; D might be TRBD2 (5 bases). V was clipped by 2 bases and J by 6 bases, with 15 bases between them. This CDR3 spans 15 amino acids. Germline CDR1 is SGHRS and CDR2 is YFSETQ. CDR3 sequence reads: CASSLSLASSNIQYF. The CDR3 coding sequence is TGCGCCAGCAGCTTATCGCTAGCCTCCTCAAACATTCAGTACTTC.

The V and J genes are TRBV6-5 and TRBJ1-2, with 8 bases matching TRBD1. Germline V lookup: CDR1 MNHEY, CDR2 SVGAGI. The CDR3 runs to 13 residues. Germline trimming cut 5 bases from V and 7 bases from J; bases unmatched to any gene: 6. The CDR3 region is CASSLDRAIGYTF. The CDR3 DNA is TGTGCCAGCAGTCTGGACAGGGCTATTGGCTACACCTTC.

This clone was observed a handful of times. Other DNA sequences in the sample encode the same CDR3. The chain joins TRBV29-1 to TRBJ1-1, with TRBD1 matching over 7 bases. This CDR3 comprises 12 residues. Per germline, CDR1 SQVTM and CDR2 ANQGSEA. With V trimmed by 6 bases and J by 3 bases, 4 bases remained unmatched. In nucleotides, the CDR3 is TGCAGCGTCGGGCAGGGGGACACTGAAGCTTTCTTT. It codes for CSVGQGDTEAFF.

A few counts support this clone. The rearrangement uses TRBV6-6 and TRBJ1-2, with 7 bases lining up with TRBD1. V was clipped by 6 bases and J by 6 bases; unmatched bases: 7. The CDR3 has 13 amino acids. Germline V gene sequence: CDR1 MNHNY, CDR2 SVGAGI (reference sequence). The DNA for the CDR3 is TGTGCCAGCAGCTTAACAGGGGAAGATGGCTACACCTTC. It translates to CASSLTGEDGYTF.

The J gene is TRBJ1-1, the V gene TRBV5-1; 9 bases match TRBD1. Germline V gene lookup returns CDR1 SGHRS and CDR2 YFSETQ. This CDR3 spans 17 amino acids. Germline trimming cut 2 bases from V and 4 bases from J; bases unmatched to any gene: 12. In nucleotides, the CDR3 is TGCGCCAGCAGCTTAGGGACAGGGATGAGTCCAGGCACTGAAGCTTTCTTT. It encodes CASSLGTGMSPGTEAFF.

This CDR3 is CASSKEAYRSYTLYQETQYF. The CDR3 region has the DNA TGTGCCAGCAGCAAAGAGGCGTACAGATCCTACACCTTGTACCAAGAGACCCAGTACTTC. This chain connects TRBV21-1 to TRBJ2-5; TRBD1, the table's D call, lacks a check against the DNA. TRBV21-1 is a pseudogene segment. The CDR3 length is 20 residues.

This chain joins TRBV11-2 and TRBJ2-7; D remains ambiguous. This CDR3 contains 14 residues. Per the germline V gene, CDR1 is SGHAT and CDR2 is FQNNGV. V was trimmed by 0 bases and J by 0 bases, leaving 6 bases between them. The CDR3 bases are TGTGCCAGCAGCTTAGATCGAGGCTCCTACGAGCAGTACTTC. It encodes CASSLDRGSYEQYF.